This entry concerns a single T cell receptor (beta chain). Its antigen is not known. A much larger clone lies a single base off, so this may be a read error. The CDR3 end shows no conserved phenylalanine or tryptophan, and so a read error is likely. The sample is drawn from a study of breast tumors, draining lymph nodes, adjacent tissues. The study, taken as a whole, reports: The lymph node origin of tumor T cells was framed as consistent with a hypothesis, not demonstrated.

Germline lookup yields CDR1 SGHAT and CDR2 FQNNGV. The CDR3 spans 13 residues. Trimming pared 5 bases from V and 2 bases from J, leaving 10 bases between. The lymph nodes were axillary draining lymph nodes from breast cancer patients. One entry per CDR3 protein, called by TCRdb with MiXCR from the multiplex PCR reads. The sample consists of 200,000 to 250,000 distinct CDR3 sequences, roughly 32% of them appearing once. The material sequenced was axillary lymph node tissue. The rearrangement joins TRBV11-2 to TRBJ2-7; weak D call: TRBD2 (5 bases). The receptor was derived from a female donor with breast cancer. Some clones in this sample may be carry-over from other donors' samples. The CDR3 DNA reads as TGTGCCAGCAGCATAGGAGGAACCTACGAGCAGTACCTC. This codes for CASSIGGTYEQYL.